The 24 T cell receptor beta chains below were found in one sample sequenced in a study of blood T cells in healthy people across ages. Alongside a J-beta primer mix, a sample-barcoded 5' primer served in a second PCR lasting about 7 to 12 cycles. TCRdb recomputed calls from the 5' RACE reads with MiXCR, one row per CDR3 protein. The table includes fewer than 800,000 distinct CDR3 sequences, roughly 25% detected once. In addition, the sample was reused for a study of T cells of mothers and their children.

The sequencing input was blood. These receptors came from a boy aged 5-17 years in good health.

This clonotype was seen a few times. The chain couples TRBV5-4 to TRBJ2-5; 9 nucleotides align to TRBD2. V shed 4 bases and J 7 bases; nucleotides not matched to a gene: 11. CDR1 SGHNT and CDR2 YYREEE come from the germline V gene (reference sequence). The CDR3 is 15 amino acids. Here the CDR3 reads CASSLGLASPGTQYF. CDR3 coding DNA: TGTGCCAGCAGCCTGGGACTAGCTTCTCCAGGGACCCAGTACTTC.

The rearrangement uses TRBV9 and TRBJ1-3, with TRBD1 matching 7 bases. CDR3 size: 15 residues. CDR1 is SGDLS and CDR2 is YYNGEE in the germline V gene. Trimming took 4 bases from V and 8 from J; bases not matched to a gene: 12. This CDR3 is CASSFGQAQRDTIYF. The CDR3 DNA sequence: TGTGCCAGCAGCTTCGGACAGGCGCAAAGGGACACCATATATTTT.

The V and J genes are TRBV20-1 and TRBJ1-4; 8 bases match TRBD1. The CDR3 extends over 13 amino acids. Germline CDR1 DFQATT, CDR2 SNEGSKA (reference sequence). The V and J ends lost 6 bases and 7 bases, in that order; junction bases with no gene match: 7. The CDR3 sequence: CSATDTGGEKLFF. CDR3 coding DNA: TGCAGTGCCACCGATACAGGGGGTGAAAAACTGTTTTTT.

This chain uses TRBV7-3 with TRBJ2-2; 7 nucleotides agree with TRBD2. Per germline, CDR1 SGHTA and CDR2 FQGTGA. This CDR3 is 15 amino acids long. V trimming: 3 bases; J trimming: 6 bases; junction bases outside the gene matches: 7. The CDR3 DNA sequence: TGTGCCAGCAGCTTGGCGGGAGCGTGGGCCGGGGAGCTGTTTTTT. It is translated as CASSLAGAWAGELFF. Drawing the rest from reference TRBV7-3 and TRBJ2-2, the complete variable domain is GAGVSQTPSNKVTEKGKYVELRCDPISGHTALYWYRQSLGQGPEFLIYFQGTGAADDSGLPNDRFFAVRPEGSVSTLKIQRTERGDSAVYLCASSLAGAWAGELFFGEGSRLTVL.

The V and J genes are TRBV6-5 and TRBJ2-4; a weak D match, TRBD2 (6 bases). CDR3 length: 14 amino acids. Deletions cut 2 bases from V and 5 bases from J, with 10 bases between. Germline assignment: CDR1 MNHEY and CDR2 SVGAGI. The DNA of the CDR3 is TGTGCCAGCAGTTACGGGGCGGGACAAAACATTCAGTACTTC. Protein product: CASSYGAGQNIQYF.

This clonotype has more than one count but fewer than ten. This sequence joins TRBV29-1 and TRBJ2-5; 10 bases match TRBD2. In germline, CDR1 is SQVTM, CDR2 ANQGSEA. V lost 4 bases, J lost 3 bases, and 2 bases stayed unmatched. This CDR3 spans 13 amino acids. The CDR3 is CSVVLAGEETQYF. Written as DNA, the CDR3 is TGCAGCGTTGTTCTAGCGGGGGAAGAGACCCAGTACTTC.

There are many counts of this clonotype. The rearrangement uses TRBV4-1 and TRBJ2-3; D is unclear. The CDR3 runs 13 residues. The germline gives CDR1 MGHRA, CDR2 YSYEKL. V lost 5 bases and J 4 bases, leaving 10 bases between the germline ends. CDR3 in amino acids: CASSFPGSDTQYF. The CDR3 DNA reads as TGCGCCAGCAGCTTCCCTGGGTCAGATACGCAGTATTTT.

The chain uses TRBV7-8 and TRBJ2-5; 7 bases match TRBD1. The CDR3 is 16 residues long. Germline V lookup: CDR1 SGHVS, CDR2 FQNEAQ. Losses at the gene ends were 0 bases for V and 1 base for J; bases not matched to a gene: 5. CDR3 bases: TGTGCCAGCAGCTTAGCGGGCAGGGGGTTCCAAGAGACCCAGTACTTC. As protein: CASSLAGRGFQETQYF.

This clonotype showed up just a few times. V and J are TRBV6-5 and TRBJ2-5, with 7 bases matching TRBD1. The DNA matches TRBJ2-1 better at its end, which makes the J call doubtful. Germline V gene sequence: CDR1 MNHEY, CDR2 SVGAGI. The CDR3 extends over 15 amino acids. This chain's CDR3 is CASSRNRGFVNEQFF. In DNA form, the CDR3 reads TGTGCCAGCAGCCGGAACAGGGGTTTCGTAAATGAGCAGTTCTTC.

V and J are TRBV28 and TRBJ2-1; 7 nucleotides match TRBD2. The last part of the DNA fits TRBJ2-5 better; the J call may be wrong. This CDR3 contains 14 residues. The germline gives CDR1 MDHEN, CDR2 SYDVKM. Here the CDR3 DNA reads TGTGCCAGCAATCCCGCGGGAGTGCGAGAGACCCAGTACTTC. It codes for CASNPAGVRETQYF.

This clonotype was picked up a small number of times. The CDR3 spells CSVVSRASTDTQYF. DNA for the CDR3: TGCAGCGTTGTGTCCAGGGCGAGCACAGATACGCAGTATTTT. V and J are TRBV29-1 and TRBJ2-3, with D tentatively TRBD1 (5 bases). Per the germline V gene, CDR1 is SQVTM and CDR2 is ANQGSEA. There are 14 residues in the CDR3. V gave up 4 bases and J gave up 0 bases, with 11 bases separating them.

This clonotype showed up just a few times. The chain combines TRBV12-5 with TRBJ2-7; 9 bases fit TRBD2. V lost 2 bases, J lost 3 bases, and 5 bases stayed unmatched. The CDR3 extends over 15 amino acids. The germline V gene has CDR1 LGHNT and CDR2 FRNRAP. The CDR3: CASGLTSGGNYEQYF. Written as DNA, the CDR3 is TGTGCTAGTGGTTTGACCAGCGGGGGGAACTACGAGCAGTACTTC.

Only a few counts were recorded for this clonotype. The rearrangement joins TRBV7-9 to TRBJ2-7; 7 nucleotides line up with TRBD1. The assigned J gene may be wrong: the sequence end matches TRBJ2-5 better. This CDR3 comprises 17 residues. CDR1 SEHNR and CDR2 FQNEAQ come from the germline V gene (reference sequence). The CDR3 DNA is TGTGCCAGCAGCCCCCCCGATGGGGACAGACCACAAGAGACCCAGTACTTC. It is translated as CASSPPDGDRPQETQYF.

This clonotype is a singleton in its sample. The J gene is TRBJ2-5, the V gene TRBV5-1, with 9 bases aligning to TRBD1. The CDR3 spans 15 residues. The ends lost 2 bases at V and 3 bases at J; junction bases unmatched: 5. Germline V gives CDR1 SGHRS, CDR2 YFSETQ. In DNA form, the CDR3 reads TGCGCCAGCAGCTTTCAAACAGGGGGCGAAGAGACCCAGTACTTC. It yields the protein CASSFQTGGEETQYF.

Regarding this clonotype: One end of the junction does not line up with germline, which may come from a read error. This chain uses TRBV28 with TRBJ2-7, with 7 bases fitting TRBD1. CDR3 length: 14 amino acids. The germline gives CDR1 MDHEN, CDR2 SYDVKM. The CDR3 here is CASRGGQAVYGQYF. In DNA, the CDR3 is TGTGCCAGCAGGGGTGGACAGGCGGTATACGGGCAGTACTTC.

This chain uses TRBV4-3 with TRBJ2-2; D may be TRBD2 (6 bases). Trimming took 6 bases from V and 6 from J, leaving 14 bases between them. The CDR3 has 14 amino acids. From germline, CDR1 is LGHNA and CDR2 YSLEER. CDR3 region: CASRPNWGAGELFF. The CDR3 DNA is TGCGCCAGCAGGCCCAACTGGGGGGCCGGGGAGCTGTTTTTT.

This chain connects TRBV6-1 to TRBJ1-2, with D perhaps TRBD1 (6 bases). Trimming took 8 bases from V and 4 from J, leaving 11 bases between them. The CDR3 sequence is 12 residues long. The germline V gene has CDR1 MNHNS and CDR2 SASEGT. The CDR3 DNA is TGTGCCAGCGGAACAGGGTCCTATGGCTACACCTTC. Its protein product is CASGTGSYGYTF.

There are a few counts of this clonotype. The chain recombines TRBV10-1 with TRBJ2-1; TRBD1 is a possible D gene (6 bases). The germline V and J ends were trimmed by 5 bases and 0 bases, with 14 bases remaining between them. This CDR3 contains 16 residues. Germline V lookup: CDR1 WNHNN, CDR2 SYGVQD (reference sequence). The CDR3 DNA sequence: TGCGCCAGCAGTCCGCACAGGGAAAGCTCCTACAATGAGCAGTTCTTC. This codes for CASSPHRESSYNEQFF.

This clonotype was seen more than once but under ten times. DNA of the CDR3: TGTGCCAGCAGCTTAGCGCCTACAGGGAACTATGGCTACACCTTC. Translation: CASSLAPTGNYGYTF. This sequence joins TRBV7-9 and TRBJ1-2; possible D gene TRBD1, 6 bases. The V end lost 0 bases, the J end lost 2 bases, and 10 bases lay between the germline ends. The germline gives CDR1 SEHNR, CDR2 FQNEAQ (reference sequence). The CDR3 has 15 residues.

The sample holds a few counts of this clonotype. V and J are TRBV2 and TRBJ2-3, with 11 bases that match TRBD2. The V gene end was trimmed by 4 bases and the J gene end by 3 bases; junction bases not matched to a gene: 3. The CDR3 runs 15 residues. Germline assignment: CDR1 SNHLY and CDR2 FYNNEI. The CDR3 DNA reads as TGTGCCAGCAGTGTTCTAGCGGGAGGAACAGATACGCAGTATTTT. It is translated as CASSVLAGGTDTQYF.

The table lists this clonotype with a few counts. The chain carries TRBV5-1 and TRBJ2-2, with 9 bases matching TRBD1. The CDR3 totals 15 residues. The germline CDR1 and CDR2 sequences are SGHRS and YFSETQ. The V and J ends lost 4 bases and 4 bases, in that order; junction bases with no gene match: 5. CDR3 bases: TGCGCCAGCAGCCCCGACAGGGGGGCCACCGGGGAGCTGTTTTTT. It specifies CASSPDRGATGELFF.

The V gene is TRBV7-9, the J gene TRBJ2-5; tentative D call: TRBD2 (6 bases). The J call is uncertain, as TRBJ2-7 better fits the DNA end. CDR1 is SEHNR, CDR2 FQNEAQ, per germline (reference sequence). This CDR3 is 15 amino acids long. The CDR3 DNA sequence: TGTGCCAGCAGCTTAGGGGGCGGGGTTACCTACGAGCAGTACTTC. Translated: CASSLGGGVTYEQYF.

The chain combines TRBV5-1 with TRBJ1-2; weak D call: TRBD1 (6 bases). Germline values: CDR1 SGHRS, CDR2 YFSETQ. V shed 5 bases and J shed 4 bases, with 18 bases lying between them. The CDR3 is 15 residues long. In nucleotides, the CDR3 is TGCGCCAGCAGAGATCGGACAGACCCAGGCTATGGCTACACCTTC. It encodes CASRDRTDPGYGYTF.

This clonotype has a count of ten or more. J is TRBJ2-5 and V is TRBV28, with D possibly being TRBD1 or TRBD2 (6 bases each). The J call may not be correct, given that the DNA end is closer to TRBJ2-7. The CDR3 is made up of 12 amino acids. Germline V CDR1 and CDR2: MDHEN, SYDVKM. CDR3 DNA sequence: TGTGCCAGCACCCGGGGGCCCTACGAGCAGTACTTC. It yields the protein CASTRGPYEQYF.